Reported below is one T cell receptor (beta chain). What it binds is unknown. The data stem from a study of neurological immune-mediated disorders. This CDR3 has 14 residues. Germline lookup yields CDR1 KGHSH and CDR2 LQKENI. The ends lost 3 bases at V and 5 bases at J; junction bases unmatched: 4. Study observations and caveats: The level of TCR clonal expansion was highest in patients with HTLV-1-associated myelopathy and lowest in multiple sclerosis, where it fell below the level seen in healthy controls.

The method for making cDNA was 5'RACE, and it used 10-nucleotide random UMIs. Each CDR3 protein is one row after TCRdb ran MiXCR on the 5' RACE reads. The sample consists of 50,000 or so distinct CDR3 sequences, about 23% of them appearing once. Healthy controls consisted of blood bank volunteers in Maryland, USA. The starting material, 2 million PBMCs stored at -80 C, gave rise to the unsorted libraries. This TCR was recovered from a woman in her seventies in good health. This sequence joins TRBV18 and TRBJ1-2; 9 bases are shared with TRBD1. What was sequenced was PBMCs. CDR3 region: CASSPGTGRYGYTF. The CDR3 bases are TGTGCCAGCTCACCCGGGACAGGGAGATATGGCTACACCTTC.